A selection of T cell receptor beta chains follows, all from one sample in a study of memory CD4+ T cells and cytomegalovirus serostatus. The method was immunoSEQ multiplex PCR; TCRdb's version includes in-frame clones alone and lacks a portion of them. The profile shows tens of thousands of clones, over 70% of them singletons. Sequenced sample: memory CD4+ T cells from blood. Receptors originate from an adult in good health and CMV-seropositive. Both conserved end residues are part of each CDR3. D genes are given only for firm matches. Only part of the rows carry a size: once, few, many, or a class if the clone is expanded.

d_call	j_call	v_call	clone_size	cdr3_nt	cdr3_aa
TRBD2	TRBJ2-3	TRBV7-9	NA	TGTGCCAGCAGCTTAGGTCTAGCGGGAGCAGATACGCAGTATTTT	CASSLGLAGADTQYF
TRBD1	TRBJ2-3	TRBV25-1	NA	TGTGCCAGCAGAGACAGGGCGCCGGATACGCAGTATTTT	CASRDRAPDTQYF
NA	TRBJ1-4	TRBV5-1	NA	TGCGCCAGCACTGGGGCCGATGAAAAACTGTTTTTT	CASTGADEKLFF
NA	TRBJ2-1	TRBV25-1	few	TGTGCCAGCAGTGAAATGGCGGGACCGAGCTCCTACAATGAGCAGTTCTTC	CASSEMAGPSSYNEQFF
NA	TRBJ1-2	TRBV28	NA	TGTGCCAGCAACCTCCCAGGGCGAGGCTACACCTTC	CASNLPGRGYTF
NA	TRBJ1-5	TRBV19	NA	TGTGCCAGTAGTATACGCCCCACGGGTGGCAATCAGCCCCAGCATTTT	CASSIRPTGGNQPQHF
NA	TRBJ1-4	TRBV29-1	NA	TGCAGCGTTCGAGATGCAACTAATGAAAAACTGTTTTTT	CSVRDATNEKLFF
TRBD1	TRBJ1-2	TRBV28	few	TGTGCCAGCAGCAACTCGAGACAGGGGAGAGGCTACACCTTC	CASSNSRQGRGYTF
NA	TRBJ1-1	TRBV15	NA	TGTGCCGTACAAGTGAACACTGAAGCTTTCTTT	CAVQVNTEAFF
NA	TRBJ1-2	TRBV19	few	TGTGCCAGTACCCGGGGGGGATACTATGGCTACACCTTC	CASTRGGYYGYTF
NA	TRBJ1-5	TRBV6-6	NA	TGTGCCAGCGTAGGGACTTCTAGCAATCAGCCCCAGCATTTT	CASVGTSSNQPQHF
TRBD2	TRBJ2-1	TRBV7-2	few	TGTGCCAGCAGCTTATTGGGACTAGCGGGAAAAAATGAGCAGTTCTTC	CASSLLGLAGKNEQFF
TRBD2	TRBJ2-7	TRBV6-6	few	TGTGCCAGCGCTGCCGGGGGGGCGCTGAACGAGCAGTACTTC	CASAAGGALNEQYF
NA	TRBJ2-1	TRBV27	NA	TGTGCCAGCAGTTACGACTGGACCTACAATGAGCAGTTCTTC	CASSYDWTYNEQFF
TRBD1	TRBJ2-7	TRBV19	NA	TGTGCCAGTAGTATCGGGCCACAGGGGATCGGCGAGCAGTACTTC	CASSIGPQGIGEQYF
NA	TRBJ1-5	TRBV2	NA	TGTGCCAGCACGGTGGGCAATCAGCCCCAGCATTTT	CASTVGNQPQHF
NA	TRBJ1-5	TRBV28	few	TGTGCCAGCAGTTTACTCCGTTTGGCGGGAAACCAGCCCCAGCATTTT	CASSLLRLAGNQPQHF
TRBD2	TRBJ2-2	TRBV4-2	NA	TGTGCCAGCAGCCGGTTGCCGGGAGGCTCGAACACCGGGGAGCTGTTTTTT	CASSRLPGGSNTGELFF
TRBD1	TRBJ1-2	TRBV5-1	NA	TGCGCCAGCAGCTTACAGGGGGACTATGGCTACACCTTC	CASSLQGDYGYTF
NA	TRBJ2-3	TRBV5-1	NA	TGCGCCAGCAGCTTGGACGACACGGCGACAGATACGCAGTATTTT	CASSLDDTATDTQYF
TRBD1	TRBJ2-3	TRBV30	NA	TGTGCCTGGAGTTCCACCTCCGGGACAGGGGGCACAGATACGCAGTATTTT	CAWSSTSGTGGTDTQYF
NA	TRBJ2-3	TRBV28	NA	TGTGCCAGCAGTATACCGACAGTTTCAGATACGCAGTATTTT	CASSIPTVSDTQYF
TRBD1	TRBJ2-1	TRBV29-1	NA	TGCAGCGTTGAACCGACAGGGATATACAATGAGCAGTTCTTC	CSVEPTGIYNEQFF
NA	TRBJ1-2	TRBV6-6	NA	TGTGCCAGCAGTTACAAGGGGGACTATGGCTACACCTTC	CASSYKGDYGYTF
TRBD2	TRBJ2-5	TRBV18	once	TGTGCCAGCTCACTTGCTAGCGGGAGAGCAGAGACCCAGTACTTC	CASSLASGRAETQYF
TRBD1	TRBJ1-5	TRBV2	NA	TGTGCCACCCGACAGGGGAATGGGAATCAGCCCCAGCATTTT	CATRQGNGNQPQHF
NA	TRBJ2-3	TRBV10-1	NA	TGCGCCAGCAGTAATGATCCCACAGATACGCAGTATTTT	CASSNDPTDTQYF
NA	TRBJ2-7	TRBV6-1	once	TGTGCCAGCAGTGAAATCCGGGCCTACGAGCAGTACTTC	CASSEIRAYEQYF
TRBD2	TRBJ2-7	TRBV4-2	few	TGTGCCAGCAGCCCGGGGGGGAGCGGGAGGATCCTATACGAGCAGTACTTC	CASSPGGSGRILYEQYF
NA	TRBJ2-1	TRBV4-2	once	TGTGCCAGCAGCCAAGATCTCGAGCATGAGCAGTTCTTC	CASSQDLEHEQFF
TRBD1	TRBJ1-5	TRBV5-3	few	TGTGCCAGAAGATCGGACAGGGGGCGGCAGCCCCAGCATTTT	CARRSDRGRQPQHF
NA	TRBJ2-2	TRBV2	NA	TGTGCCAGCACCCCCCAAGGCAGCCAGAACACCGGGGAGCTGTTTTTT	CASTPQGSQNTGELFF
TRBD1	TRBJ2-4	TRBV5-1	few	TGCGCCAGCAGCCCAGGGGGCTATCAAGACATTCAGTACTTC	CASSPGGYQDIQYF
NA	TRBJ2-3	TRBV5-4	NA	TGTGCCAGCAGCAGTTGGGCTACAGATACGCAGTATTTT	CASSSWATDTQYF
TRBD1	TRBJ1-2	TRBV6-5	few	TGTGCCATAGGGGGCCGGCTCTGGGGCTACACCTTC	CAIGGRLWGYTF
NA	TRBJ2-2	TRBV21-1	NA	TGTGCCAGCAATAGCGGGAGAACTGGTGGCGGGGAGCTGTTTTTT	CASNSGRTGGGELFF
TRBD1	TRBJ2-3	TRBV30	NA	TGTGCCTGGGAGACAGGGGCAGATACGCAGTATTTT	CAWETGADTQYF
TRBD2	TRBJ2-3	TRBV5-1	NA	TGCGCCAGCAGCTTGGAACCTAGCGGCCATGGGGATACGCAGTATTTT	CASSLEPSGHGDTQYF
NA	TRBJ1-1	TRBV14	NA	TGTGCCAGCAGCCAAGATAAGGGGGTGATAAACACTGAAGCTTTCTTT	CASSQDKGVINTEAFF
NA	TRBJ1-3	TRBV10-3	few	TGTGCCATCAGCGAGGGCCTCAGCGGAAACACCATATATTTT	CAISEGLSGNTIYF
TRBD2	TRBJ2-3	TRBV5-1	NA	TGCGCCAGCGTGGAGGGACTAAGCACAGATACGCAGTATTTT	CASVEGLSTDTQYF
NA	TRBJ2-1	TRBV4-3	NA	TGCGCCAGCAGCCAAGATGCCCAGCGGGCGTCTGAGCAGTTCTTC	CASSQDAQRASEQFF
NA	TRBJ1-1	TRBV21-1	NA	TGTGCCAGCAGCAAAGAGTCGGCGGGGCGCGGGGACACTGAAGCTTTCTTT	CASSKESAGRGDTEAFF